The 2 T cell receptor beta chains below were found in one sample sequenced in a study of cytomegalovirus exposure and HLA in healthy donors (dated by TCRdb to the late 2010s). To prepare the library, the immunoSEQ multiplex PCR assay was applied. A mixture of 60 forward primers for TCR Vbeta segments and 13 reverse primers for TCR Jbeta segments was used in the multiplex PCR. TCRdb retrieved this table from immuneACCESS and kept in-frame rearrangements only. Not all clones are present; in checked studies, unresolved V genes account for under half, and no reason is known for the remainder. The sample table lists some 150,000 clones, around 86% of them with a count of one. Of the sample, about 8.1% falls within the top ten clones. The sample comprised PBMCs. Receptors originate from a woman aged 45-65 years in good health and CMV-seropositive.

In this sample, this clone turned up once. The chain recombines TRBV9 with TRBJ1-6; 10 bases line up with TRBD1. Germline-derived CDR1 and CDR2 are SGDLS and YYNGEE. V lost 0 bases, J lost 11 bases, and 11 bases stayed unmatched. The CDR3 has 17 residues. CDR3 nucleotides: TGTGCCAGCAGCGTAGATTACCTCGACAGGGGGCGGGCACCCCTCCACTTT. Translated, it gives CASSVDYLDRGRAPLHF.

The rearrangement joins TRBV19 to TRBJ2-2, with no clear D. Germline CDR1 reads LNHDA; CDR2 reads SQIVND (reference sequence). V was shortened by 3 bases and J by 2 bases, with 7 bases between the two germline ends. This CDR3 region has 14 residues. Here the CDR3 DNA reads TGTGCCAGTAGTATTTACACAAACACCGGGGAGCTGTTTTTT. Translating it yields CASSIYTNTGELFF.